Presented here are 18 T cell receptor beta chains from one specimen sequenced in a study of OX40 agonist ivuxolimab in advanced cancers. Measured with immunoSEQ multiplex PCR; TCRdb has only the in-frame clones, and not every one. Among about 86,000 clones, roughly 87% were seen once, and the ten largest hold less than 1.5%. Sequencing used CD4+ or CD8+ T cells sorted from blood, obtained in a trial of the OX40 agonist ivuxolimab. All receptors come from an adult with an advanced solid tumor such as melanoma, head and neck, liver or kidney cancer.

Written as DNA, the CDR3 is TGTGCCAGCAGCTTATCTGGGACAGGGACTTCTCAGCCCCAGCATTTT. Translating gives CASSLSGTGTSQPQHF. The rearrangement links TRBV7-9 to TRBJ1-5; 9 bases line up with TRBD1. The CDR3 contains 16 residues. V lost 2 bases, J lost 6 bases, and 8 bases stayed unmatched. Germline V CDR1 and CDR2: SEHNR, FQNEAQ (reference sequence).

The chain recombines TRBV11-2 with TRBJ1-4; D is unresolved. From germline, CDR1 is SGHAT and CDR2 FQNNGV. The ends were cut back, 5 bases at V and 8 bases at J, with 12 bases in the middle. This CDR3 region has 13 residues. The CDR3, as DNA: TGTGCCAGCAGCGCCCAGCGAAAGGAAAAACTGTTTTTT. The encoded protein is CASSAQRKEKLFF.

V usage is TRBV7-3 and J usage is TRBJ1-1; TRBD1 aligns across 12 bases. The CDR3 length is 17 residues. Germline-derived CDR1 and CDR2 are SGHTA and FQGTGA. V was clipped by 2 bases and J by 4 bases; unmatched bases: 8. The DNA for the CDR3 is TGTGCCAGCAGCTTAGGGACAGGGGGCAAGTTGGTCACTGAAGCTTTCTTT. Its translation: CASSLGTGGKLVTEAFF.

The rearrangement joins TRBV7-2 to TRBJ1-1; the match to TRBD1 covers 10 bases. The germline CDR1 and CDR2 sequences are SGHTA and FQGNSA. J lost 4 bases, V lost 6 bases, and 2 bases had no gene match. This CDR3 is 13 amino acids long. The CDR3 DNA reads TGTGCCAGCAGGTGGACAGGGGGCACTGAAGCTTTCTTT. This encodes CASRWTGGTEAFF.

The chain couples TRBV5-1 to TRBJ2-1; no reliable D call. CDR3 size: 15 residues. Germline V CDR1 and CDR2: SGHRS, YFSETQ. Between the trimmed V and J ends, which lost 3 bases and 4 bases, there was a span of 14 bases. The CDR3 protein is CASSSTVGGYNEQFF. In DNA form, the CDR3 reads TGCGCCAGCAGCTCAACAGTGGGCGGATACAATGAGCAGTTCTTC.

This chain connects TRBV6-1 to TRBJ2-3; either TRBD1 or TRBD2 may fit D (6 bases each). This CDR3 has 14 amino acids. V was trimmed by 4 bases and J by 8 bases, leaving 16 bases between them. The germline V gene has CDR1 MNHNS and CDR2 SASEGT. The CDR3 spells CASSVDYRGGTQYF. CDR3 in DNA: TGTGCCAGCAGTGTGGACTATCGAGGGGGTACGCAGTATTTT.

This clone was observed a single time. The chain couples TRBV5-8 to TRBJ2-6; no reliable D call. This CDR3 comprises 15 residues. Germline CDR1 reads SGHTS; CDR2 reads YDEGEE. V was clipped by 2 bases and J by 4 bases, with 10 bases between them. CDR3 in amino acids: CASSLGILGANVLTF. The CDR3 DNA reads as TGTGCCAGCAGCTTAGGGATTTTGGGGGCCAACGTCCTGACTTTC.

This clone came up once. The genes are TRBV5-1 and TRBJ2-3; D is uncertain. Trimming stripped 0 bases from V and 0 bases from J, with 14 bases between. The CDR3 covers 17 residues. Germline-derived CDR1 and CDR2 are SGHRS and YFSETQ. CDR3 DNA: TGCGCCAGCAGCTTGGCGGGCGGTTTTACTAGCACAGATACGCAGTATTTT. Translation gives CASSLAGGFTSTDTQYF. The full variable domain, with the rest looked up from reference TRBV5-1 and TRBJ2-3, is KAGVTQTPRYLIKTRGQQVTLSCSPISGHRSVSWYQQTPGQGLQFLFEYFSETQRNKGNFPGRFSGRQFSNSRSEMNVSTLELGDSALYLCASSLAGGFTSTDTQYFGPGTRLTVL.

This chain connects TRBV10-1 to TRBJ1-6, with D possibly being TRBD1 (5 bases). V was trimmed by 0 bases and J by 8 bases, leaving 8 bases between them. The CDR3 has 14 amino acids. The germline V gene has CDR1 WNHNN and CDR2 SYGVQD (reference sequence). The CDR3 DNA reads TGCGCCAGCAGTGAGTCGAGGGGAGATTCACCCCTCCACTTT. Its translation: CASSESRGDSPLHF.

CDR3 loop: CASSQGRSTEAFF. CDR3 DNA: TGTGCCAGCAGCCAGGGGCGTAGCACTGAAGCTTTCTTT. This rearrangement joins TRBV7-6 to TRBJ1-1; D perhaps matches TRBD1 (6 bases). The V and J ends lost 5 bases and 4 bases respectively, with 11 bases between them. Germline V lookup: CDR1 SGHVS, CDR2 FNYEAQ. The CDR3 runs 13 residues.

The rearrangement links TRBV7-2 to TRBJ1-3; D is perhaps TRBD1 (5 bases). The V end lost 1 base, the J end lost 6 bases, and 13 bases lay between the germline ends. There are 15 residues in the CDR3. Germline V gives CDR1 SGHTA, CDR2 FQGNSA. The chain's CDR3 is CASSLGPLGLNTIYF. The CDR3 DNA is TGTGCCAGCAGCTTAGGGCCTCTGGGGCTAAACACCATATATTTT.

V usage is TRBV7-2 and J usage is TRBJ1-5; D gene ambiguous. V dropped 1 base and J dropped 0 bases, with 4 bases sitting between them. The CDR3 spans 14 residues. Per germline, CDR1 SGHTA and CDR2 FQGNSA. CDR3 bases: TGTGCCAGCAGCTTAGAGCTTAGCAATCAGCCCCAGCATTTT. Its translation is CASSLELSNQPQHF.

The chain links TRBV11-2 to TRBJ2-7; perhaps TRBD2 as D (5 bases). V was pared by 1 base and J by 0 bases, with 10 bases between. The CDR3 runs to 15 residues. Germline V lookup: CDR1 SGHAT, CDR2 FQNNGV. DNA for the CDR3: TGTGCCAGCAGCTTAGGGAGCGGATTCTCCTACGAGCAGTACTTC. It yields the protein CASSLGSGFSYEQYF.

This clone was detected only once. V and J are TRBV28 and TRBJ2-7; D is undetermined. Trimming took off 7 bases at V and 3 bases at J, with 13 bases between the two ends. There are 13 residues in the CDR3. Germline lookup yields CDR1 MDHEN and CDR2 SYDVKM. The CDR3 protein is CASKLDRVYEQYF. Here the CDR3 DNA reads TGTGCCAGCAAGTTGGATAGGGTCTACGAGCAGTACTTC.

The rearrangement links TRBV5-1 to TRBJ2-7, with D possibly called TRBD1 or TRBD2 (5 bases each). CDR1 is SGHRS, CDR2 YFSETQ, per germline. This CDR3 spans 14 amino acids. V gave up 5 bases and J gave up 2 bases, with 14 bases separating them. In nucleotides, the CDR3 is TGCGCCAGCAGTCCGGGGCGAGGGGCCTACGAGCAGTACTTC. This codes for CASSPGRGAYEQYF. Filled out from reference TRBV5-1 and TRBJ2-7, the complete variable domain reads KAGVTQTPRYLIKTRGQQVTLSCSPISGHRSVSWYQQTPGQGLQFLFEYFSETQRNKGNFPGRFSGRQFSNSRSEMNVSTLELGDSALYLCASSPGRGAYEQYFGPGTRLTVT.

V gene TRBV27 combines with J gene TRBJ2-5; maybe TRBD1 (5 bases). The assigned J gene may be wrong: the sequence end matches TRBJ2-7 better. The CDR3 is 15 residues long. Germline V gene data show CDR1 as MNHEY and CDR2 as SMNVEV (reference sequence). The CDR3 coding sequence is TGTGCCAGCAGTTTAAAGGGGCACGCCTCCTACGAGCAGTACTTC. Residues: CASSLKGHASYEQYF.

J is TRBJ2-7 and V is TRBV19; 12 nucleotides match TRBD1. CDR1 and CDR2 from the germline V gene are LNHDA and SQIVND (reference sequence). V lost 4 bases to trimming and J lost 8 bases; unmatched junction nucleotides: 9. The CDR3 runs to 15 residues. The CDR3 loop reads CASSTLGTGGGKQYF. For the CDR3, the DNA is TGTGCCAGTAGTACCCTAGGGACAGGGGGCGGCAAGCAGTACTTC. Full variable domain (rest looked up from reference TRBV19 and TRBJ2-7): DGGITQSPKYLFRKEGQNVTLSCEQNLNHDAMYWYRQDPGQGLRLIYYSQIVNDFQKGDIAEGYSVSREKKESFPLTVTSAQKNPTAFYLCASSTLGTGGGKQYFGPGTRLTVT.

The gene calls are TRBV6-7 and TRBJ2-1; unclear D gene. TRBV6-7 is filed as an ORF, its function uncertain. The V end lost 5 bases, the J end lost 7 bases, and 12 bases lay between the germline ends. The CDR3 runs to 13 residues. The CDR3, as DNA: TGTGCCAGCAGTCACCTCGAGGCGAATGAGCAGTTCTTC. Translated: CASSHLEANEQFF.